This TCR beta chain was observed in a study of blood T cell repertoires in COVID-19. Study details: PBMCs, B-cell-depleted T cells, or T cells provided the cDNA or gDNA that made up the material.

Produced via immunoSEQ multiplex PCR; TCRdb's table is partial and in-frame only. The sample records 140,000 or so clones, about nine tenths being singletons. The age range of participants was about 18 to 90 years, with residence in some 25 US areas. Participants were placed into cohorts based on the clinical history they reported. V was pared by 6 bases and J by 5 bases, with 10 bases of the junction left unmatched. This CDR3 has 15 amino acids. Germline CDR1 is LNHDA and CDR2 is SQIVND (reference sequence). The sequenced sample was PBMCs or T cells enriched from blood (not recorded which). The chain couples TRBV19 to TRBJ2-7, with 10 bases identical to TRBD1. The source of this sequence is a man in his 60s who had recovered from COVID-19. The CDR3 region is CASRQTGGADHEQYF. The DNA for the CDR3 is TGTGCCAGTAGACAGACAGGGGGCGCAGACCACGAGCAGTACTTC.